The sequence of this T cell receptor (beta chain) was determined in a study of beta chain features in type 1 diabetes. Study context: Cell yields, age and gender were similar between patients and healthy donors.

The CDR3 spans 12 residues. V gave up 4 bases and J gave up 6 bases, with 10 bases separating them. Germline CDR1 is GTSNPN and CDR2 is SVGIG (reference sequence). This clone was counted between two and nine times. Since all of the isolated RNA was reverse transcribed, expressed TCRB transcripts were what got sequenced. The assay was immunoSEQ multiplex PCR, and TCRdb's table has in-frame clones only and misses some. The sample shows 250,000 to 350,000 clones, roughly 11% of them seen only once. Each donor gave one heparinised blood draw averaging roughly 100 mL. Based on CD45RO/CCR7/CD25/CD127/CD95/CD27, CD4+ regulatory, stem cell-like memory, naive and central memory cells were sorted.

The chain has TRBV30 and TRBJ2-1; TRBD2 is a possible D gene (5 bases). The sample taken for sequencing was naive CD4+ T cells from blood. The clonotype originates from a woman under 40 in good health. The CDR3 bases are TGTGCCTGGAAACGGAGGTTCAATGAGCAGTTCTTC. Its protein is CAWKRRFNEQFF.